Following are 17 T cell receptor beta chains from one sample sequenced in a study of graft-versus-host responses after intestinal transplantation. Here immunoSEQ multiplex PCR was the method, and the copy in TCRdb shows in-frame clones only, minus some. The profile shows roughly 96,000 clones, 75% to 95% of them singletons. Their target antigens are unknown. Sequencing used unstimulated CD8+ T cells sorted from spleen or lymph node cells, obtained before intestinal transplant. The receptors originated from a human donor who received an intestinal transplant.

The chain carries TRBV18 and TRBJ2-7, with TRBD1 identical over 9 bases. CDR1 and CDR2 (germline): KGHSH, LQKENI. V shed 6 bases and J 2 bases; nucleotides not matched to a gene: 11. The CDR3 is 16 amino acids. CDR3: CASSPSKWTGAYEQYF. The CDR3, as DNA: TGTGCCAGCTCGCCCAGTAAGTGGACAGGGGCCTACGAGCAGTACTTC. Based on the CDR3 plus reference TRBV18 and TRBJ2-7, the full variable domain is NAGVMQNPRHLVRRRGQEARLRCSPMKGHSHVYWYRQLPEEGLKFMVYLQKENIIDESGMPKERFSAEFPKEGPSILRIQQVVRGDSAAYFCASSPSKWTGAYEQYFGPGTRLTVT.

The V gene is TRBV4-1, the J gene TRBJ2-5; 8 bases map to TRBD1. The CDR3 contains 17 residues. V was clipped by 3 bases and J by 0 bases; unmatched bases: 9. The germline V gene encodes CDR1 MGHRA and CDR2 YSYEKL. CDR3 nucleotide sequence: TGCGCCAGCAGCCAGGTAGGACAGGGCCGTTACCAAGAGACCCAGTACTTC. Its translation: CASSQVGQGRYQETQYF.

This chain links TRBV21-1 with TRBJ1-2; the tabulated D call, TRBD1, remains unverified against the DNA. TRBV21-1 is annotated as a pseudogene. This CDR3 is 13 amino acids long. CDR3 sequence reads: CASSKGVGYGYTF. Written as DNA, the CDR3 is TGTGCCAGCAGCAAGGGCGTCGGCTATGGCTACACCTTC.

CDR3 sequence (DNA): TGTGCCAGCAGTCAACCGGGGGGCCAGGAGCAGTACTTC. Its translation: CASSQPGGQEQYF. The chain links TRBV6-1 to TRBJ2-7; D may be TRBD2 (7 bases). Germline V gives CDR1 MNHNS, CDR2 SASEGT. V was clipped by 5 bases and J by 7 bases, with 15 bases between them. The CDR3 spans 13 residues.

The gene calls are TRBV4-1 and TRBJ2-7; weak D call: TRBD2 (5 bases). The CDR3 totals 17 residues. Germline V gives CDR1 MGHRA, CDR2 YSYEKL. The germline V and J ends were trimmed by 0 bases and 4 bases, with 19 bases remaining between them. The CDR3 DNA reads TGCGCCAGCAGCCAAGATCAATTGGCTAGCAGCCTTTACGAGCAGTACTTC. Its translation: CASSQDQLASSLYEQYF.

With respect to this clone: Distinct nucleotide sequences in the sample also encode this CDR3. The chain carries TRBV9 and TRBJ2-2; D ambiguous. CDR1 is SGDLS and CDR2 is YYNGEE in the germline V gene. V shed 0 bases and J shed 0 bases, with 9 bases lying between them. This CDR3 is 16 amino acids long. CDR3 sequence: CASSVERKTNTGELFF. The CDR3 bases are TGTGCCAGCAGCGTAGAGCGCAAGACGAACACCGGGGAGCTGTTTTTT.

The J gene is TRBJ2-1, the V gene TRBV5-6, with 7 positions matching TRBD1. Germline-derived CDR1 and CDR2 are SGHDT and YYEEEE. Unmatched junction bases numbered 8, after V lost 2 bases and J lost 6 bases. The CDR3 totals 15 residues. The CDR3 nucleotides read TGTGCCAGCAGCTTTGGGACAGTAACACTCAATGAGCAGTTCTTC. This translates into CASSFGTVTLNEQFF.

The chain uses TRBV27 and TRBJ2-7; 7 positions agree with TRBD2. The CDR3 length is 15 residues. V lost 3 bases to trimming and J lost 5 bases; unmatched junction nucleotides: 10. Germline-derived CDR1 and CDR2 are MNHEY and SMNVEV (reference sequence). CDR3 protein: CASSFLGGGPHEQYF. The CDR3, as DNA: TGTGCCAGCAGTTTTTTGGGGGGAGGGCCCCACGAGCAGTACTTC.

The chain has TRBV4-1 and TRBJ2-7, with D hard to call. Trimming cost V 4 bases and J 1 base, with 8 bases left between them. CDR1 and CDR2 (germline): MGHRA, YSYEKL. The CDR3 loop spans 13 amino acids. The CDR3 loop reads CASSPHPSYEQYF. The CDR3 DNA reads as TGCGCCAGCAGCCCACATCCTTCCTACGAGCAGTACTTC.

The genes are TRBV27 and TRBJ2-7, with a weak D call TRBD1 (6 bases). V lost 6 bases, J lost 2 bases, and 20 bases lay in between. The CDR3 loop spans 16 amino acids. Germline loops: CDR1 MNHEY, CDR2 SMNVEV (reference sequence). The CDR3, as DNA: TGTGCCAGCAGCCTCCTTAATAGTCGACAGGCCTACGAGCAGTACTTC. Translation: CASSLLNSRQAYEQYF.

This chain links TRBV7-2 with TRBJ2-7; 9 positions match TRBD2. This CDR3 is 17 amino acids long. Germline trimming cut 4 bases from V and 2 bases from J; bases unmatched to any gene: 12. Germline V lookup: CDR1 SGHTA, CDR2 FQGNSA. The CDR3 sequence is CASSSSRAGGPTYEQYF. The CDR3 DNA sequence: TGTGCCAGCAGCTCCTCGAGAGCGGGGGGCCCAACCTACGAGCAGTACTTC. The full variable domain, completed using reference TRBV7-2 and TRBJ2-7, is GAGVSQSPSNKVTEKGKDVELRCDPISGHTALYWYRQSLGQGLEFLIYFQGNSAPDKSGLPSDRFSAERTGGSVSTLTIQRTQQEDSAVYLCASSSSRAGGPTYEQYFGPGTRLTVT.

The rearrangement uses TRBV5-4 and TRBJ2-7; 7 bases line up with TRBD1. CDR1 is SGHNT, CDR2 YYREEE, per germline (reference sequence). The CDR3 is 14 amino acids. V lost 6 bases and J lost 0; bases outside the gene matches: 6. CDR3 sequence: CASKATGSSYEQYF. The CDR3, as DNA: TGTGCCAGCAAAGCGACAGGGTCCTCCTACGAGCAGTACTTC.

The chain joins TRBV28 to TRBJ1-1; 7 nucleotides agree with TRBD1. CDR1 is MDHEN, CDR2 SYDVKM, per germline. The CDR3 length is 14 residues. V was clipped by 7 bases and J by 7 bases; unmatched bases: 12. This CDR3 reads CASNENRGGCEAFF. CDR3 DNA: TGTGCCAGCAACGAAAACAGGGGCGGGTGTGAAGCTTTCTTT.

The chain uses TRBV27 and TRBJ1-1; the D gene is possibly TRBD1 (6 bases). The CDR3 loop spans 14 amino acids. V shed 2 bases and J shed 6 bases, with 13 bases lying between them. Germline V gene sequence: CDR1 MNHEY, CDR2 SMNVEV (reference sequence). CDR3 DNA sequence: TGTGCCAGCAGTTTAGAACAGGGTAGCCCTGAAGCTTTCTTT. It codes for CASSLEQGSPEAFF.

The chain uses TRBV5-4 and TRBJ2-3; the D gene is possibly TRBD2 (6 bases). From germline, CDR1 is SGHNT and CDR2 YYREEE (reference sequence). The CDR3 consists of 16 residues. V shed 0 bases and J shed 0 bases, with 11 bases lying between them. CDR3 DNA sequence: TGTGCCAGCAGCTTGGATTCGGGGGAGAGCACAGATACGCAGTATTTT. The encoded protein is CASSLDSGESTDTQYF.

This rearrangement joins TRBV19 to TRBJ2-3, with 8 bases aligning to TRBD1. This CDR3 spans 18 amino acids. CDR1 is LNHDA and CDR2 is SQIVND in the germline V gene (reference sequence). J lost 0 bases, V lost 2 bases, and 10 bases had no gene match. This CDR3 reads CASSISYAQGASTDTQYF. The CDR3 DNA reads TGTGCCAGTAGTATATCCTACGCCCAGGGGGCTAGCACAGATACGCAGTATTTT.

The J gene is TRBJ1-5, the V gene TRBV7-9; 8 positions match TRBD1. Unmatched junction bases numbered 5, after V lost 4 bases and J lost 6 bases. The CDR3 runs 14 residues. Germline CDR1 SEHNR, CDR2 FQNEAQ (reference sequence). The DNA for the CDR3 is TGTGCCAGCAGCTCCTCAGGGGGCGGTCAGCCCCAGCATTTT. It encodes CASSSSGGGQPQHF.